These 14 T cell receptor beta chains were sequenced from one sample in a study of blood T cells in healthy people across ages. Primers used in a second PCR of roughly 6 to 11 cycles were a sample-barcoded 5' primer and a J-beta primer mix. From the 5' RACE reads, TCRdb called clonotypes with MiXCR, one entry per CDR3 protein. The sample consists of 1.5 million to 2 million distinct CDR3 sequences, about two fifths of them appearing once. Sequencing input: blood. The source of these receptors is a human donor in good health.

Points on this clonotype: The junction departs from germline at one end; a sequencing error may be responsible. The rearrangement uses TRBV20-1 and TRBJ2-3; TRBD2 matches at 14 bases. Germline lookup yields CDR1 DFQATT and CDR2 SNEGSKA (reference sequence). CDR3 length: 17 amino acids. CDR3 in DNA: TGCAGTGCTGGACTAGCGGGGGGTGCCGTTAGCACAGATACGCGGTATTTT. Its translation: CSAGLAGGAVSTDTRYF.

V and J are TRBV7-2 and TRBJ1-2; D is unclear. Per germline, CDR1 SGHTA and CDR2 FQGNSA. V was clipped by 1 base and J by 5 bases, with 11 bases between them. The CDR3 contains 14 residues. Here the CDR3 DNA reads TGTGCCAGCAGCTTAGGGGTGGGAACGTATGGCTACACCTTC. This translates into CASSLGVGTYGYTF.

In its sample, this clonotype was seen once. The chain combines TRBV29-1 with TRBJ1-2; TRBD1 is a possible D gene (6 bases). The CDR3 extends over 13 amino acids. Germline lookup yields CDR1 SQVTM and CDR2 ANQGSEA. Trimming left V 5 bases short and J 4 bases short, with 14 bases between. CDR3 loop: CSVTRTAGYGYTF. The CDR3 DNA is TGCAGCGTTACCCGGACAGCTGGCTATGGCTACACCTTC.

In nucleotides, the CDR3 is TGTGCCAGCATTCCCCGGTCGGGGATCTATGGCTACACCTTC. Its protein product is CASIPRSGIYGYTF. The genes are TRBV6-6 and TRBJ1-2; D is uncertain. The CDR3 contains 14 residues. Germline V CDR1 and CDR2: MNHNY, SVGAGI (reference sequence). Trimming left V 7 bases short and J 4 bases short, with 16 bases between.

This clonotype occurred a few times. This may be a read error: a much more frequent sequence differs by one nucleotide. The genes are TRBV30 and TRBJ1-2; no clear D gene. Looked up from germline, CDR1 is GTSNPN and CDR2 is SVGIG (reference sequence). This CDR3 has 12 amino acids. V lost 1 base to trimming and J lost 4 bases, with 7 bases between them. The CDR3 bases are TGTGCCTGGAGTGAGGATAGCTATGGCTACACCTTC. It specifies CAWSEDSYGYTF.

The chain carries TRBV7-2 and TRBJ2-7; TRBD2 matches at 10 bases. The CDR3 totals 15 residues. Germline trimming cut 2 bases from V and 3 bases from J; bases unmatched to any gene: 4. Germline V gene lookup returns CDR1 SGHTA and CDR2 FQGNSA. The CDR3 nucleotides are TGTGCCAGCAGCTTAACTAGCGGGGAAGTCTACGAGCAGTACTTC. Its translation is CASSLTSGEVYEQYF.

This clonotype was counted between two and nine times. This CDR3 is CASSPPPGTGPFF. CDR3 sequence (DNA): TGTGCCAGCAGTCCTCCGCCCGGGACAGGGCCGTTCTTC. The J gene is TRBJ2-1, the V gene TRBV6-5; TRBD1 matches at 9 bases. V shed 5 bases and J 15 bases; nucleotides not matched to a gene: 11. This CDR3 spans 13 amino acids. CDR1 and CDR2 from the germline V gene are MNHEY and SVGAGI.

A few counts support this clonotype. The chain combines TRBV12-3 or TRBV12-4 with TRBJ2-4; 9 bases are shared with TRBD1. V shed 1 base and J 9 bases; nucleotides not matched to a gene: 4. This CDR3 is built from 14 residues. The DNA for the CDR3 is TGTGCCAGCAGTTTAGGACAGGGGGTTAGCATTCAGTACTTC. Its translation is CASSLGQGVSIQYF.

The chain uses TRBV24-1 and TRBJ2-6; D is possibly TRBD2 (5 bases). The CDR3 sequence is 14 residues long. Germline CDR1 and CDR2: KGHDR and SFDVKD. Trimming cost V 12 bases and J 4 bases, with 15 bases left between them. The CDR3 region is CASQPGRGANVLTF. DNA of the CDR3: TGTGCCTCACAACCGGGGAGAGGGGCCAACGTCCTGACTTTC.

As concerns this clonotype: Germline and junction disagree at one end, which may indicate a read error. The rearrangement links TRBV12-3 or TRBV12-4 to TRBJ2-3, with D possibly called TRBD1 or TRBD2 (5 bases each). There are 14 residues in the CDR3. CDR3 residues: CASSNTRGTDMQYF. DNA of the CDR3: TGTGCCAGCAGTAACACTAGGGGTACAGATATGCAGTATTTT.

The rearrangement joins TRBV9 to TRBJ2-3; D is perhaps TRBD2 (5 bases). The V end was cut by 2 bases, the J end by 0 bases, with 16 bases between. Germline CDR1 SGDLS, CDR2 YYNGEE. This CDR3 spans 17 amino acids. CDR3 sequence (DNA): TGTGCCAGCAGCGTTGGCCTAGCTCAGACTAGCACAGATACGCAGTATTTT. Translated, it gives CASSVGLAQTSTDTQYF.

The rearrangement joins TRBV18 to TRBJ1-5; TRBD1 might be the D (5 bases). Germline loops: CDR1 KGHSH, CDR2 LQKENI. Trimming pared 3 bases from V and 0 bases from J, leaving 9 bases between. This CDR3 is built from 15 residues. The CDR3, as DNA: TGTGCCAGCTCACCGACAGCTAATAGCAATCAGCCCCAGCATTTT. It specifies CASSPTANSNQPQHF.

V gene TRBV28 combines with J gene TRBJ2-3; a weak D match, TRBD1 (5 bases). V dropped 4 bases and J dropped 5 bases, with 7 bases sitting between them. Germline CDR1 and CDR2: MDHEN and SYDVKM. The CDR3 loop spans 12 amino acids. CDR3 in amino acids: CASSSQEDTQYF. The CDR3 DNA sequence: TGTGCCAGCAGTTCACAGGAAGATACGCAGTATTTT.

This clonotype turned up a few times. The genes are TRBV18 and TRBJ2-5; D perhaps matches TRBD2 (5 bases). Trimming shortened V by 4 bases and J by 5 bases, and 14 bases separated the two germline ends. The CDR3 loop spans 14 amino acids. Germline lookup yields CDR1 KGHSH and CDR2 LQKENI. The CDR3 region has the DNA TGTGCCAGCTCACTAGGAGGTCCCCTGGAGACCCAGTACTTC. Protein product: CASSLGGPLETQYF.